This T cell receptor (beta chain) was obtained from a study of identical twins. Trimming took 4 bases from V and 2 from J, leaving 11 bases between them. The CDR3 loop spans 13 amino acids. Germline values: CDR1 DFQATT, CDR2 SNEGSKA (reference sequence). A single record per CDR3 protein comes from TCRdb applying MiXCR to the 5' RACE reads. The top ten clones hold under 0.95% of a sample with over 500,000 distinct CDR3 sequences, roughly 21% of them seen once. The same data also went into a second study, on T cells expressing NK-cell markers. Turning to that study: Repertoire data for TCR beta were derived from sorted T cells (CD3+CD56+NKG2C+, CD3+CD56+NKG2C- and CD3+CD56-NKG2C+).

The receptor comes from a woman under 30 in good health. The J gene is TRBJ2-5, the V gene TRBV20-1; D is possibly TRBD2 (7 bases). Sequenced input: CD4+ T cells sorted from blood. DNA of the CDR3: TGCAGTGCTACGGGGGGCTATCAAGAGACCCAGTACTTC. Its translation: CSATGGYQETQYF.